The present TCR beta chain was sequenced within a study of T-cell reconstitution after alpha-beta-depleted transplantation in children. Preparation of the TCRbeta library was carried out with unique molecular identifiers. TCRdb called the PCR reads again in MiXCR, with one record for every CDR3 protein. The sample has 98,000 or so distinct CDR3 sequences; 5.5% to 7% are singletons. The CDR3 consists of 16 residues. Per germline, CDR1 MNHEY and CDR2 SVGEGT. Trimming took off 1 base at V and 0 bases at J, with 10 bases between the two ends. This clonotype was seen at least ten times. This clonotype was sampled from a male patient between 2 and 10 years old who had a stem cell transplant for acute lymphoblastic leukemia, so the T cells may come from the graft donor. Sequenced material: PBMCs, mostly from graft donor cells, taken 360 days after TCRalphabeta/CD19-depleted stem cell transplant. The chain links TRBV6-2 or TRBV6-3 to TRBJ2-4, with unresolved D. CDR3 protein: CASSYYPGLAKNIQYF. CDR3 coding DNA: TGTGCCAGCAGTTACTATCCAGGTTTAGCCAAAAACATTCAGTACTTC.